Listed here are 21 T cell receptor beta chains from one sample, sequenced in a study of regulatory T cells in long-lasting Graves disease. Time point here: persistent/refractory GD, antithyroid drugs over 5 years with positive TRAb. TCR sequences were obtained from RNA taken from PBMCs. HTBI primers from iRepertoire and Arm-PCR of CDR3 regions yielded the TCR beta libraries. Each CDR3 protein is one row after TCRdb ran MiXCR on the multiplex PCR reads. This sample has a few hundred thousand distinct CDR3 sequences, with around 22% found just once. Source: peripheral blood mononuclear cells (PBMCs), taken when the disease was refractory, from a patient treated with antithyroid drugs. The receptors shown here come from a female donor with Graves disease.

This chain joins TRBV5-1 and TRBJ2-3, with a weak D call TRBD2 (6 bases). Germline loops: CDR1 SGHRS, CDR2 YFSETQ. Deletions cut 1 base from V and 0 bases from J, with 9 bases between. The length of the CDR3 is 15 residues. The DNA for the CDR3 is TGCGCCAGCAGCTTGTTACGGGGGAGCACAGATACGCAGTATTTT. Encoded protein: CASSLLRGSTDTQYF.

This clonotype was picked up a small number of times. This chain's CDR3 is CATSRGWGDGLGYTF. Here the CDR3 DNA reads TGTGCCACCAGCAGAGGATGGGGGGATGGTTTGGGCTACACCTTC. This chain joins TRBV15 and TRBJ1-2; weak D call: TRBD1 (5 bases). The CDR3 length is 15 residues. Trimming removed 1 base at V and 8 bases at J, with 17 bases between. The germline gives CDR1 LNHNV, CDR2 YYDKDF (reference sequence). The full variable domain, in which reference TRBV15 and TRBJ1-2 provide the parts outside the CDR3, is DAMVIQNPRYQVTQFGKPVTLSCSQTLNHNVMYWYQQKSSQAPKLLFHYYDKDFNNEADTPDNFQSRRPNTSFCFLDIRSPGLGDTAMYLCATSRGWGDGLGYTFGSGTRLTVV.

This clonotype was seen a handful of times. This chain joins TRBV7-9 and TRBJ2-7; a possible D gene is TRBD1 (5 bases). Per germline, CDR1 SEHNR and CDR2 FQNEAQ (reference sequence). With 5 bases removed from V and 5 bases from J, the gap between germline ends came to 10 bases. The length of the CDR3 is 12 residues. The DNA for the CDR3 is TGTGCCAGCAGCGAAAGGACAAACGAGCAGTACTTC. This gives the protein CASSERTNEQYF.

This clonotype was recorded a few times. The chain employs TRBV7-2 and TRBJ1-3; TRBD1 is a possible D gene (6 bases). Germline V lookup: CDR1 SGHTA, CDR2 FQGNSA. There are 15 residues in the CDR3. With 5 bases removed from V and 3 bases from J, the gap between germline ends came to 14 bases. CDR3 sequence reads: CASSLKGGGGNTIYF. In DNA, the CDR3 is TGTGCCAGCAGCCTAAAAGGGGGAGGTGGAAACACCATATATTTT. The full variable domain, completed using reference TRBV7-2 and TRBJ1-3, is GAGVSQSPSNKVTEKGKDVELRCDPISGHTALYWYRQSLGQGLEFLIYFQGNSAPDKSGLPSDRFSAERTGGSVSTLTIQRTQQEDSAVYLCASSLKGGGGNTIYFGEGSWLTVV.

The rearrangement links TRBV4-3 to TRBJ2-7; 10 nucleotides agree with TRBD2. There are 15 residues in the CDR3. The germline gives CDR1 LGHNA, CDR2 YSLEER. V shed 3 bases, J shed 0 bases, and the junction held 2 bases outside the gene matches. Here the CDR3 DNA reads TGCGCCAGCAGCCACGGACTAGCGGACTCCTACGAGCAGTACTTC. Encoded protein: CASSHGLADSYEQYF.

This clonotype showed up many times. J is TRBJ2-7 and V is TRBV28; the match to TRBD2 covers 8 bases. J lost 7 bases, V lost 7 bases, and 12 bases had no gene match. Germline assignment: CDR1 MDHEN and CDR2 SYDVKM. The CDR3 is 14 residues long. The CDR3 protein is CASNAGTRYGEQYF. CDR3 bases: TGTGCCAGCAACGCCGGGACTAGGTACGGGGAGCAGTACTTC.

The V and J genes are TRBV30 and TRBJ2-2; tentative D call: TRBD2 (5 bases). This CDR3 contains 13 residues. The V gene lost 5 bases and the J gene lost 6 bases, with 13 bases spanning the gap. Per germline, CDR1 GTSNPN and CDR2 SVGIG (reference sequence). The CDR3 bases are TGTGCCTGGGACGAGGGTGGATCCGGGGAGCTGTTTTTT. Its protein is CAWDEGGSGELFF.

The CDR3 loop reads CASSIEAVGETQYF. The CDR3 coding sequence is TGTGCCAGTAGTATTGAGGCTGTTGGAGAGACCCAGTACTTC. The chain has TRBV19 and TRBJ2-5; D not resolved. There are 14 residues in the CDR3. Germline lookup yields CDR1 LNHDA and CDR2 SQIVND (reference sequence). V lost 3 bases and J 4 bases, leaving 12 bases between the germline ends.

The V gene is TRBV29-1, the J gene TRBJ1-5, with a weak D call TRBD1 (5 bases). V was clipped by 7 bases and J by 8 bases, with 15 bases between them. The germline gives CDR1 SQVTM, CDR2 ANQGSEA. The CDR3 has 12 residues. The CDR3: CSAGGANEPQHF. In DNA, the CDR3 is TGCAGCGCAGGAGGGGCTAATGAGCCCCAGCATTTT. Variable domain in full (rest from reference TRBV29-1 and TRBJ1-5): SAVISQKPSRDICQRGTSLTIQCQVDSQVTMMFWYRQQPGQSLTLIATANQGSEATYESGFVIDKFPISRPNLTFSTLTVSNMSPEDSSIYLCSAGGANEPQHFGDGTRLSIL.

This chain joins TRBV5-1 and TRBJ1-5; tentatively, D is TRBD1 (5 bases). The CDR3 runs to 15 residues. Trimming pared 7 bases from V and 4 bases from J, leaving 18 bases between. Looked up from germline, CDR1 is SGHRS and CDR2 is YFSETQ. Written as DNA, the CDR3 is TGCGCCAGCCATAAGTCAGGGATTTCAAATCAGCCCCAGCATTTT. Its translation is CASHKSGISNQPQHF.

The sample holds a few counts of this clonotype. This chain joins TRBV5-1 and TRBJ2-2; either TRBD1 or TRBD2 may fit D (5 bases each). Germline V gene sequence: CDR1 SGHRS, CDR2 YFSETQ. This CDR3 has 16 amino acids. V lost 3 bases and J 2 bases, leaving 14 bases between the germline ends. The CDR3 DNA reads TGCGCCAGCAGCTCCGAGGGGCCAACTAACACCGGGGAGCTGTTTTTT. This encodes CASSSEGPTNTGELFF.

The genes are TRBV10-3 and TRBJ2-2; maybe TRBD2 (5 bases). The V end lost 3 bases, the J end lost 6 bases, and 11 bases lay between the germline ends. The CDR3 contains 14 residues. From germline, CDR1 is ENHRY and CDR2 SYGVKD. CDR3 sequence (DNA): TGTGCCATCAGTGATTCACCCGGGGCCGGGGAGCTGTTTTTT. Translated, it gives CAISDSPGAGELFF.

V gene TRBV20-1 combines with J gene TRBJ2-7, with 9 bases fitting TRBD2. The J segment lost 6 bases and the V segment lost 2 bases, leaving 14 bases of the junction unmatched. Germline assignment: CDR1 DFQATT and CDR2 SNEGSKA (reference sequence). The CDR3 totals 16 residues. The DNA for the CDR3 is TGCAGTGCTAGAAGGGGGCTTAGCGGGAGTTCTCTCGAGCAGTACTTC. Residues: CSARRGLSGSSLEQYF.

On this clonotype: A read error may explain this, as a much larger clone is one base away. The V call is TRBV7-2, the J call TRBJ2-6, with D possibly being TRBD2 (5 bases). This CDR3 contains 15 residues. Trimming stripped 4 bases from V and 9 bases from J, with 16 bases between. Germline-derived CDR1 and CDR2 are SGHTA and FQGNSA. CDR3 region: CASSSARGPYNVLTF. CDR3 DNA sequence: TGTGCCAGCAGCTCCGCCCGCGGGCCCTACAACGTCCTGACTTTC.

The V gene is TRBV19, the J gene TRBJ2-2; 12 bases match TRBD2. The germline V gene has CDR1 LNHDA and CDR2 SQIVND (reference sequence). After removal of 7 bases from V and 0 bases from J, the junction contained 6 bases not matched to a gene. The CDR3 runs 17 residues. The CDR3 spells CASTWLAGGPNTGELFF. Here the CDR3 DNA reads TGTGCCAGTACCTGGCTAGCGGGAGGGCCGAACACCGGGGAGCTGTTTTTT. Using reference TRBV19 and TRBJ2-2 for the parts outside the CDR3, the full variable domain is DGGITQSPKYLFRKEGQNVTLSCEQNLNHDAMYWYRQDPGQGLRLIYYSQIVNDFQKGDIAEGYSVSREKKESFPLTVTSAQKNPTAFYLCASTWLAGGPNTGELFFGEGSRLTVL.

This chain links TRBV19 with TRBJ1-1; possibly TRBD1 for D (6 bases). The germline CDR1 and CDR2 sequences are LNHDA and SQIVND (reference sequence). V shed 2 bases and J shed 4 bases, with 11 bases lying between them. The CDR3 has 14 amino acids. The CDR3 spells CASSIQGLGTEAFF. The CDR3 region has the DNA TGTGCCAGTAGTATACAGGGGTTGGGCACTGAAGCTTTCTTT.

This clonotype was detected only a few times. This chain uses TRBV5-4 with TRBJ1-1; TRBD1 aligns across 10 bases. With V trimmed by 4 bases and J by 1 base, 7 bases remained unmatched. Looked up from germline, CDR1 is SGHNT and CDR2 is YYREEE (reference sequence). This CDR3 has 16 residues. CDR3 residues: CASSRGQGTTNTEAFF. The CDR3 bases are TGTGCCAGCAGCAGGGGACAGGGGACTACGAACACTGAAGCTTTCTTT. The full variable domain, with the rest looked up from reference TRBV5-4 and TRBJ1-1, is ETGVTQSPTHLIKTRGQQVTLRCSSQSGHNTVSWYQQALGQGPQFIFQYYREEENGRGNFPPRFSGLQFPNYSSELNVNALELDDSALYLCASSRGQGTTNTEAFFGQGTRLTVV.

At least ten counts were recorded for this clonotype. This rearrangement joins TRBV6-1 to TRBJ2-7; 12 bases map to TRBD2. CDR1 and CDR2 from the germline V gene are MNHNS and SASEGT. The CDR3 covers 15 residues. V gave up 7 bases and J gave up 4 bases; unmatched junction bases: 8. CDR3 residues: CASMTRLAGAYEQYF. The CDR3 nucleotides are TGTGCCAGCATGACAAGACTAGCGGGGGCTTACGAGCAGTACTTC.

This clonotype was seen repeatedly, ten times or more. Here the CDR3 reads CASSQGLAGVQETQYF. CDR3 bases: TGTGCCAGCAGTCAGGGACTAGCGGGCGTCCAAGAGACCCAGTACTTC. The chain combines TRBV6-1 with TRBJ2-5, with 12 bases fitting TRBD2. This CDR3 has 16 amino acids. Trimming cost V 5 bases and J 1 base; bases outside gene matches: 5. The germline V gene has CDR1 MNHNS and CDR2 SASEGT.

The CDR3 DNA sequence: TGTGCCAGCAGTTTGGTCTCGGCGTCTTCACCCCTCCACTTT. It is translated as CASSLVSASSPLHF. The rearrangement joins TRBV28 to TRBJ1-6; D uncertain. The germline gives CDR1 MDHEN, CDR2 SYDVKM. Trimming shortened V by 3 bases and J by 9 bases, and 12 bases separated the two germline ends. The CDR3 totals 14 residues.

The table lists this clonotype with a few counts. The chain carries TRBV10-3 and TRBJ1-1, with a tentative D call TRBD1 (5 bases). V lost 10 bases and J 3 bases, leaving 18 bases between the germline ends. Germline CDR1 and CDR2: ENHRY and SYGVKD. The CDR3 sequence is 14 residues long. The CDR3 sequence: CASRMGVGDTEAFF. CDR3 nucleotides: TGTGCCAGCAGAATGGGGGTGGGTGACACTGAAGCTTTCTTT.